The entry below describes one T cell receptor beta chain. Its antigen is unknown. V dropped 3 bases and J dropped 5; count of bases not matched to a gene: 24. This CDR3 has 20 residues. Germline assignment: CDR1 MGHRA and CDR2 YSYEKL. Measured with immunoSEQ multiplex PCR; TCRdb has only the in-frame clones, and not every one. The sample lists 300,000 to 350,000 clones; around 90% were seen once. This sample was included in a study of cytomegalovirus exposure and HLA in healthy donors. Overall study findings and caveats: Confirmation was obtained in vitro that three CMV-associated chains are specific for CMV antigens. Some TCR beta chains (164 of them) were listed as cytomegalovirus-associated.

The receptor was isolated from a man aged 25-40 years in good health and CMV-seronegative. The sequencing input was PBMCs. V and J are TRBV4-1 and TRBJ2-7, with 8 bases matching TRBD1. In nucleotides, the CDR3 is TGCGCCAGCAGCCATGGGGTAAGGGGCAGGGGGCCTCTTTTCGCCGACGAGCAGTACTTC. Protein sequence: CASSHGVRGRGPLFADEQYF.